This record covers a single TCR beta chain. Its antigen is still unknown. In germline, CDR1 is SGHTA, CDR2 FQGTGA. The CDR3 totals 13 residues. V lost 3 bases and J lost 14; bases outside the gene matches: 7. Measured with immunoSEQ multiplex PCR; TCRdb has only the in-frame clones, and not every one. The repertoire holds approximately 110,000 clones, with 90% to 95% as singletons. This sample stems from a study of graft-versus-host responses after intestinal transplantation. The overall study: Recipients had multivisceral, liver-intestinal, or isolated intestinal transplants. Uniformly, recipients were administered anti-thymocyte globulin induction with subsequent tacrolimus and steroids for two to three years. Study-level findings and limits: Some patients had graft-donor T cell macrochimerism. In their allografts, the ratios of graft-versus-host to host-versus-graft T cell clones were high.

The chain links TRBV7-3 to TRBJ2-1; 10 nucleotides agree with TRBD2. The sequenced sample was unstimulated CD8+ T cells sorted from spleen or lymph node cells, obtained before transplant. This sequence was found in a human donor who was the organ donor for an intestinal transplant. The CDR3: CASSLIAGGKEFF. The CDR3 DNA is TGTGCCAGCAGCTTGATAGCGGGAGGCAAAGAGTTCTTC.